What follows is one T cell receptor (beta chain) and its context. Its specificity is unknown. These data belong to a study of Ad26.COV2.S vaccination and SARS-CoV-2 variants. Study-level results: The TCR breadth and depth analyses may have understated or missed part of the total T cell responses. Similar non-spike TCR breadth was seen in vaccine and placebo recipients.

TCRdb's table, derived via immunoSEQ multiplex PCR, lists solely in-frame clones and lacks some. Of around 370,000 clones detected, about 92% appear once; the ten largest clones hold around 4.2%. V trimming: 8 bases; J trimming: 4 bases; junction bases outside the gene matches: 12. The V gene's germline CDR1 is MNHEY and CDR2 SVGAGI. The CDR3 sequence is 15 residues long. This TCR was recovered from a human donor who had recovered from COVID-19. Sequencing was performed on peripheral blood, taken after recovery from COVID-19. The chain combines TRBV6-5 with TRBJ1-2; 8 nucleotides match TRBD1. The CDR3: CASASSRGRPYGYTF. CDR3 nucleotides: TGTGCCAGCGCTTCCTCCAGGGGGCGTCCCTATGGCTACACCTTC.